This TCR beta chain was observed in a study of CD8 T cells in ankylosing spondylitis. In this sample, this clonotype turned up a few times. TCRdb ran MiXCR on the 5' RACE reads and lists one entry per CDR3 protein. The profile covers some 130,000 distinct CDR3 sequences, with around 15% appearing a single time and 3% taken by the ten largest. Trimming took off 6 bases at V and 3 bases at J, with 21 bases between the two ends. The CDR3 contains 16 residues. CDR1 is SEHNR, CDR2 FQNEAQ, per germline (reference sequence). The sequence derives from a female donor with ankylosing spondylitis or in good health (not recorded which). Sequencing was performed on blood, either unsorted or a sorted T cell fraction (not recorded which). The chain employs TRBV7-9 and TRBJ2-7, with D possibly being TRBD1 or TRBD2 (5 bases each). The chain's CDR3 is CASSSGTLIGGYEQYF. The CDR3 DNA reads as TGTGCCAGCAGTTCCGGGACCCTTATTGGGGGCTACGAGCAGTACTTC. Together with reference TRBV7-9 and TRBJ2-7, the CDR3 gives the full variable domain: DTGVSQNPRHKITKRGQNVTFRCDPISEHNRLYWYRQTLGQGPEFLTYFQNEAQLEKSRLLSDRFSAERPKGSFSTLEIQRTEQGDSAMYLCASSSGTLIGGYEQYFGPGTRLTVT.